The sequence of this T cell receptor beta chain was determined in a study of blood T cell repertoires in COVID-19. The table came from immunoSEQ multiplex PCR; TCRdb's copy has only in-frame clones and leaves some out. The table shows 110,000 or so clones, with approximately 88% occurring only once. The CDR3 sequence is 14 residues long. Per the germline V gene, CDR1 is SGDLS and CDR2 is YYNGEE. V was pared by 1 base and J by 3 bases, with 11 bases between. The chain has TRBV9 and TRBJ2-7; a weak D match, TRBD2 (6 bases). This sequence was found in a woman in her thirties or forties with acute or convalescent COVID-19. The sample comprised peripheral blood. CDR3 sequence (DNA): TGTGCCAGCAGCGTACCGGGAGAGAACTACGAGCAGTACTTC. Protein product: CASSVPGENYEQYF.